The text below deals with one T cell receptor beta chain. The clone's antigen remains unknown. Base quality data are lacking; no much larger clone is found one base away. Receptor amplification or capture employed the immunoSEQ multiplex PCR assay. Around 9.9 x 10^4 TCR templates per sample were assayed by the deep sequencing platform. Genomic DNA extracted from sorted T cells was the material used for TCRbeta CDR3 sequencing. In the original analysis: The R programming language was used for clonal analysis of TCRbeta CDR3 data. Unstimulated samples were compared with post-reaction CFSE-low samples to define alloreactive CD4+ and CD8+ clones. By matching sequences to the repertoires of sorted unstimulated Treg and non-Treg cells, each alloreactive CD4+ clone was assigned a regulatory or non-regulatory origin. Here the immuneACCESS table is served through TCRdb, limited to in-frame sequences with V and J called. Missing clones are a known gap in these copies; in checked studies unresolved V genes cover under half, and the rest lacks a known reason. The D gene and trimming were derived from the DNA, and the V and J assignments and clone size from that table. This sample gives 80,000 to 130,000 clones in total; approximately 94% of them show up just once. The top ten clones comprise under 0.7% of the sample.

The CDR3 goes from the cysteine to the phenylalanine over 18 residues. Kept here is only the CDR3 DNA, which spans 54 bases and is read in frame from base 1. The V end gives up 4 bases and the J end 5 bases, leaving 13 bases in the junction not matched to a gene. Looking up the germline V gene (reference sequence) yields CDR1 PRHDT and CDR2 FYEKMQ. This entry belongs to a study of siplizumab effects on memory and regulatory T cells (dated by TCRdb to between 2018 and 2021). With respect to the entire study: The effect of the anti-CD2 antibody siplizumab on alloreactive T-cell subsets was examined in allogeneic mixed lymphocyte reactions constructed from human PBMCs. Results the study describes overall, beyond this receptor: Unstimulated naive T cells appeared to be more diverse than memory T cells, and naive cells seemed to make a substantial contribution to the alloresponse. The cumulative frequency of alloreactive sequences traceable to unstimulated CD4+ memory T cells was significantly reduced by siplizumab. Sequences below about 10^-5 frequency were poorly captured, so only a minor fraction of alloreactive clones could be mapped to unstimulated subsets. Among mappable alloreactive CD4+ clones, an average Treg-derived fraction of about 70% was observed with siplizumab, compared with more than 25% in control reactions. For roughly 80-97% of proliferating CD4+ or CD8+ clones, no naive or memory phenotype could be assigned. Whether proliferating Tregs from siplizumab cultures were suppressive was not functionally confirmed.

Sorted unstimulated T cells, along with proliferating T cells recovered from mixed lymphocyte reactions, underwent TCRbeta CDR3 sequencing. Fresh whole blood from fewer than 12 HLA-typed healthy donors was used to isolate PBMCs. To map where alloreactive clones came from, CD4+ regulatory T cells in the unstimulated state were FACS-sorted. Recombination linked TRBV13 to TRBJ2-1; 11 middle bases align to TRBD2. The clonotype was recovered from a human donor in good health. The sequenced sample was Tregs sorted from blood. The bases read TGTGCCAGCAGCTCGATCGAATACGGGACTAGCGGTCACAATGAGCAGTTCTTC. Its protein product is CASSSIEYGTSGHNEQFF. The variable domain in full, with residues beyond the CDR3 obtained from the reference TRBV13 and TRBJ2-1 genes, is AAGVIQSPRHLIKEKRETATLKCYPIPRHDTVYWYQQGPGQDPQFLISFYEKMQSDKGSIPDRFSAQQFSDYHSELNMSSLELGDSALYFCASSSIEYGTSGHNEQFFGPGTRLTVL.